The clone carrying this T cell receptor (beta chain) was recorded many times. The data were taken from a study of early T cells in non-severe SARS-CoV-2 infection. Individual cDNA molecules were tagged with unique molecular identifiers. TCRdb recomputed calls from the 5' RACE reads with MiXCR, one row per CDR3 protein. The table includes 50,000 to 75,000 distinct CDR3 sequences, 5.9% detected once. The V and J ends lost 6 bases and 2 bases, in that order; junction bases with no gene match: 7. The CDR3 is 15 amino acids. This chain links TRBV12-3 or TRBV12-4 with TRBJ2-3; 8 nucleotides line up with TRBD1. The sample here was whole blood, taken at baseline. The TCR comes from an adult who was a healthcare worker with PCR-confirmed SARS-CoV-2 infection or an uninfected control (not recorded which). This CDR3 is CASSQQGGLTDTQYF. The DNA of the CDR3 is TGTGCCAGCAGCCAACAGGGGGGACTCACAGATACGCAGTATTTT.